The source of this TCR beta chain is a study of blood T cell repertoires in COVID-19. Turning to the study itself: Collection of acute and convalescent COVID-19 samples took place in the United States, Italy and Spain.

Germline CDR1 and CDR2: SGHDT and YYEEEE. V shed 7 bases and J shed 6 bases, with 16 bases lying between them. This CDR3 spans 13 amino acids. Methods used by the authors: The assay estimated nucleated cells by amplifying reference gene primers. This table comes from immunoSEQ multiplex PCR, and its TCRdb copy is limited to in-frame clones, with some not included. The V and J calls and clone size were taken over from that table, and D and trimming were inferred from the DNA. The sample contains about 180,000 clones, about 88% of which appear only once. This clone was counted a few times. Recruitment covered 25 or so US areas and drew participants whose ages spanned roughly 18 to 100 years. Clinical histories supplied by participants themselves formed the basis of cohort assignment.

The origin of this receptor is a human donor with acute COVID-19. The donor label of this sample is uncertain. J is TRBJ1-2 and V is TRBV5-6, with a tentative D call TRBD1 (6 bases). The source material was PBMCs or T cells enriched from blood (not recorded which). CDR3 protein: CASAGGQSDGYTF. Here the CDR3 DNA reads TGTGCCAGCGCTGGGGGACAAAGCGATGGCTACACCTTC.